This record covers a single T cell receptor beta chain. Produced via immunoSEQ multiplex PCR; TCRdb's table is partial and in-frame only. Of 81,000 or so clones listed, about 90% are singletons. The entry originates in a study of T cell changes during pregnancy in multiple sclerosis. The CDR3 consists of 18 residues. Looked up from germline, CDR1 is SEHNR and CDR2 is FQNEAQ (reference sequence). V was clipped by 5 bases and J by 7 bases; unmatched bases: 17. The chain carries TRBV7-9 and TRBJ2-2, with 9 bases lining up with TRBD2. The sample was PBMCs, taken in the first trimester of pregnancy. The source is a female donor in good health, serving as a control in a pregnancy study. Some clones in this sample may be carry-over from other donors' samples. CDR3 region: CASSPHLGGGAEDGELFF. CDR3 nucleotides: TGTGCCAGCAGCCCCCATTTAGGCGGGGGGGCCGAGGACGGGGAGCTGTTTTTT.